These T cell receptor beta chains were read from a single sample in a study of shared T cell receptors in the human thymus. Sequenced by immunoSEQ multiplex PCR; TCRdb stores in-frame clones only, minus some. The sample lists about 540,000 clones; 75% to 80% were seen once. These data also featured in a second study, about human thymus T cells.

Sequenced material: thymocytes. The receptor set was obtained from a boy in the first two years of life with a congenital heart defect. CDR3s include the opening cysteine and the closing phenylalanine or tryptophan. Each record gives: V gene, D gene, J gene, clone size, CDR3 DNA, CDR3 protein. D genes are given only for firm matches. Clone size is not always given. Where it is, it says once, few, many or a class for expanded clones.

>TRBV5-1|TRBD2|TRBJ2-3|.
TGCGCCAGCAGCTTGTGGCTAGCGGCACCGGCAGTGGATACAGATACGCAGTATTTT
CASSLWLAAPAVDTDTQYF
>TRBV28|.|TRBJ2-7|few
TGTGCCAGCAGCCCCGAGACAGTTCCCTACGAGCAGTACTTC
CASSPETVPYEQYF
>TRBV4-1|TRBD2|TRBJ2-7|.
TGCGCCAGCAGTGCGGGAGTCGGTTCCGAGCAGTACTTC
CASSAGVGSEQYF
>TRBV21-1|.|TRBJ1-4|.
TGTGCCAGCCGGGTGGGCGGGAAAAATTTGTTTTTT
CASRVGGKNLFF
>TRBV4-3|.|TRBJ2-7|.
TGCGCCAGCAGCCAAGATACTGCGGCCGTCGAGCAGTACTTC
CASSQDTAAVEQYF
>TRBV7-9|TRBD1|TRBJ2-1|.
TGTGCCAGCAGCCACTTCTTCCGGGACAGGGGGGTGGATGAGCAGTTCTTC
CASSHFFRDRGVDEQFF
>TRBV9|.|TRBJ2-3|.
TGTGCCAGCACCCCACTCCAAACGAAAGGCACAGATACGCAGTATTTT
CASTPLQTKGTDTQYF
>TRBV30|.|TRBJ2-2|.
TGTGCCTGGAGAGCGGGACATTTGAACACCGGGGAGCTGTTTTTT
CAWRAGHLNTGELFF
>TRBV11-2|TRBD1|TRBJ2-7|few
TGTGCCAGCAGCTTCGACAGGGAAGCTTCCTACGAGCAGTACTTC
CASSFDREASYEQYF
>TRBV4-2|.|TRBJ2-1|.
TGTGCCAGCAGCCTCGGAGGGCCTGGTGCCTACAATGAGCAGTTCTTC
CASSLGGPGAYNEQFF
>TRBV11-2|.|TRBJ2-5|.
TGTGCCAGCAGCTTACTGGACACCCAAGAGACCCAGTACTTC
CASSLLDTQETQYF
>TRBV6-5|.|TRBJ1-2|.
TGTGCCAGCAGTTGGACTGGAAACTATGGCTACACCTTC
CASSWTGNYGYTF
>TRBV4-1|.|TRBJ2-1|once
TGCGCCAGCAGCCCCTCTCTCGGCAATGAGCAGTTCTTC
CASSPSLGNEQFF
>TRBV11-1|TRBD2|TRBJ2-1|.
TGTGCCAGCAGCCGGGGACTAGCGGCCTACAATGAGCAGTTCTTC
CASSRGLAAYNEQFF
>TRBV4-2|.|TRBJ2-1|.
TGTGCCAGCAGCCAAGAGGGCACCAACTCCTACAATGAGCAGTTCTTC
CASSQEGTNSYNEQFF
>TRBV5-6|TRBD2|TRBJ2-3|.
TGTGCCAGCAGCTTGGGGATAAATAGCGGGAGGCCAGATACGCAGTATTTT
CASSLGINSGRPDTQYF
>TRBV7-2|.|TRBJ2-3|.
TGTGCCAGCAGCTTAGCTACCGGGGATACGCAGTATTTT
CASSLATGDTQYF
>TRBV4-3|TRBD1|TRBJ1-1|.
TGCGCCAGCAGCCAGGCCCATAAAGGGGACAGGGGGAACACTGAAGCTTTCTTT
CASSQAHKGDRGNTEAFF
>TRBV30|.|TRBJ1-2|.
TGTGCCTGGAGTACAGTTTATGGCTACACCTTC
CAWSTVYGYTF
>TRBV11-2|.|TRBJ1-2|.
TGTGCCAGCAGCTTCACACACGGGGGAGATAACTATGGCTACACCTTC
CASSFTHGGDNYGYTF
>TRBV4-3|.|TRBJ2-5|few
TGCGCCAGCAGCCATGCGGAGGGGAAACAAGAGACCCAGTACTTC
CASSHAEGKQETQYF
>TRBV19|TRBD1|TRBJ1-5|few
TGTGCCAGTCGGGACAGGGGCGATCAGCCCCAGCATTTT
CASRDRGDQPQHF
>TRBV7-2|TRBD2|TRBJ2-1|.
TGTGCCAGCAGGAGCCGGGAGGTGTCCCATGAGCAGTTCTTC
CASRSREVSHEQFF
>TRBV29-1|TRBD2|TRBJ2-1|few
TGCAGCGTTGAGCTAGCGGGAGACCTATTACGGGACAATGAGCAGTTCTTC
CSVELAGDLLRDNEQFF
>TRBV11-3|.|TRBJ1-3|.
TGTGCCAGCAGCTTAGACGAGCAGGGAAACGGAAACACCATATATTTT
CASSLDEQGNGNTIYF
>TRBV5-1|.|TRBJ2-1|.
TGCGCCAGCAGCCCCGATAGCGGAATCTCCTACAATGAGCAGTTCTTC
CASSPDSGISYNEQFF
>TRBV5-6|TRBD2|TRBJ2-1|.
TGTGCCAGCAACAGCACGGCGGGAGGGCCGAATGAGCAGTTCTTC
CASNSTAGGPNEQFF
>TRBV27|TRBD2|TRBJ2-7|.
TGTGCCAGCAGTACAGCGGGAGGGTACGAGCAGTACTTC
CASSTAGGYEQYF
>TRBV14|TRBD2|TRBJ2-1|.
TGTGCCAGCAGCCAAGAACTAGCGGGGAATGAGCAGTTCTTC
CASSQELAGNEQFF
>TRBV4-1|.|TRBJ1-1|.
TGCGCCAGCAGCCAAGATCCAGGGACTGAAGCTTTCTTT
CASSQDPGTEAFF
>TRBV6-1|TRBD1|TRBJ2-7|.
TGTGCCAGCAGGGGACAGGGTGGCTACGAGCAGTACTTC
CASRGQGGYEQYF